Following are 4 T cell receptor beta chains from one sample sequenced in a study of response to subunit inactivated influenza vaccine. Via MiXCR, TCRdb re-called the RT-PCR reads, giving one row per CDR3 protein. The repertoire has about 700,000 distinct CDR3 sequences, roughly 13% of them found once; the top ten carry approximately 7%. This specimen consisted of PBMCs from blood, obtained roughly 15 days before vaccination. These TCRs come from a man aged 50 or older who received an inactivated influenza vaccine.

This clonotype occurred many times. The chain carries TRBV12-3 or TRBV12-4 and TRBJ2-7; tentatively, D is TRBD1 (5 bases). Trimming took off 6 bases at V and 0 bases at J, with 9 bases between the two ends. CDR3 length: 13 residues. The CDR3 coding sequence is TGTGCCAGCAGCCCACAGGTCTCCTACGAGCAGTACTTC. It is translated as CASSPQVSYEQYF.

The chain is built from TRBV20-1 and TRBJ2-5; D is possibly TRBD2 (6 bases). The V end lost 5 bases, the J end lost 8 bases, and 21 bases lay between the germline ends. Per germline, CDR1 DFQATT and CDR2 SNEGSKA (reference sequence). The length of the CDR3 is 14 residues. This CDR3 is CSAPGGRWRDTQYF. The CDR3 nucleotides read TGCAGTGCTCCCGGGGGAAGGTGGCGGGATACCCAGTACTTC.

This clonotype showed up many times. The chain uses TRBV3-1 and TRBJ1-1; TRBD1 is a possible D gene (5 bases). The CDR3 totals 12 residues. V lost 1 base to trimming and J lost 11 bases, with 11 bases between them. Per the germline V gene, CDR1 is LGHDT and CDR2 is YNNKEL (reference sequence). CDR3 sequence: CASSQGQSRAFF. Written as DNA, the CDR3 is TGTGCCAGCAGCCAAGGACAGAGTAGGGCTTTCTTT. Full variable domain (outside the CDR3, taken from reference TRBV3-1 and TRBJ1-1): DTAVSQTPKYLVTQMGNDKSIKCEQNLGHDTMYWYKQDSKKFLKIMFSYNNKELIINETVPNRFSPKSPDKAHLNLHINSLELGDSAVYFCASSQGQSRAFFGQGTRLTVV.

This clonotype was recorded a few times. The CDR3 sequence is CATSDQPGQESNGELFF. The CDR3 DNA reads as TGTGCCACCAGTGACCAACCGGGACAGGAGTCGAACGGGGAGCTGTTTTTT. The V gene is TRBV24-1, the J gene TRBJ2-2; 8 positions agree with TRBD1. Germline CDR1 reads KGHDR; CDR2 reads SFDVKD. With V trimmed by 4 bases and J by 7 bases, 13 bases remained unmatched. The CDR3 covers 17 residues.